These T cell receptor beta chains were read from a single sample in a study of naive and memory T cell subsets. TCRdb re-called the UMI-ligation and nested PCR reads through MiXCR, storing one row per CDR3 protein. The sample lists roughly 130,000 distinct CDR3 sequences; 35% to 45% were seen once. Sequencing was performed on central memory CD4+ T cells from blood. Source of these receptors: a human donor in good health. The CDR3 runs from the conserved cysteine through the conserved F or W. The D gene is left open where the match is weak. Part of the rows lack a size; the others show once, few, many or a class for expanded clones.

TRBV28	few	.	TRBJ2-1	CASRAQRPNNEQFF	TGTGCCAGCAGGGCTCAAAGGCCGAACAATGAGCAGTTCTTC
TRBV2	few	.	TRBJ1-2	CASHRDTKPNYGYTF	TGTGCCAGCCACCGGGACACCAAACCTAACTATGGCTACACCTTC
TRBV2	few	TRBD1	TRBJ2-7	CAQNRDRAHEQYF	TGTGCTCAGAACCGGGACAGGGCCCACGAGCAGTACTTC
TRBV5-6	.	.	TRBJ2-5	CASSPNLGQIQETQYF	TGTGCCAGCAGCCCAAACCTTGGACAGATCCAAGAGACCCAGTACTTC
TRBV7-2	.	TRBD1	TRBJ1-5	CASSPDRGEPQHF	TGTGCCAGCAGCCCGGACAGGGGGGAGCCCCAGCATTTT
TRBV6-1	few	.	TRBJ1-6	CASGFSTGHSPLHF	TGTGCCAGCGGGTTCAGTACCGGACATTCACCCCTCCACTTT
TRBV29-1	.	.	TRBJ1-1	CSAARSITNTEAFF	TGCAGCGCGGCAAGGAGCATCACTAACACTGAAGCTTTCTTT
TRBV15	.	.	TRBJ1-5	CATSRDAANQPQHF	TGTGCCACCAGCAGAGATGCAGCAAATCAGCCCCAGCATTTT
TRBV7-6	.	.	TRBJ2-7	CASSLTGTINEQYF	TGTGCCAGCAGCTTAACCGGGACCATTAACGAGCAGTACTTC
TRBV28	once	.	TRBJ1-1	CASSLRGLMNTEAFF	TGTGCCAGCAGTTTAAGAGGACTTATGAACACTGAAGCTTTCTTT
TRBV7-2	many	.	TRBJ2-7	CASSPQGRDEQYF	TGTGCCAGCAGCCCCCAGGGGCGGGACGAGCAGTACTTC
TRBV10-3	few	TRBD1	TRBJ1-5	CAIARDSGNQPQHF	TGTGCCATCGCCCGGGACAGCGGGAATCAGCCCCAGCATTTT
TRBV12-3/TRBV12-4	.	TRBD2	TRBJ2-7	CASRPSGIGYEQYF	TGTGCCAGCAGACCTAGCGGGATCGGGTACGAGCAGTACTTC
TRBV5-4	few	.	TRBJ2-7	CASSLSGGSSYEQYF	TGTGCCAGCAGCTTAAGCGGAGGGAGCTCCTACGAGCAGTACTTC
TRBV3-1	.	.	TRBJ1-2	CASSQDAGGGFSYGYTF	TGTGCCAGCAGCCAAGATGCCGGGGGCGGTTTTAGCTATGGCTACACCTTC
TRBV11-2	.	TRBD2	TRBJ2-1	CASSWGGESSYNEQFF	TGTGCCAGCAGCTGGGGGGGGGAGAGCTCCTACAATGAGCAGTTCTTC
TRBV20-1	.	TRBD2	TRBJ2-7	CSASPLRTSGSFAEQYF	TGCAGTGCTAGCCCTCTTAGGACTAGCGGGAGCTTCGCCGAGCAGTACTTC
TRBV19	few	.	TRBJ1-1	CASSNYQGQEAFF	TGTGCCAGTAGTAATTATCAGGGACAAGAAGCTTTCTTT
TRBV7-2	.	TRBD1	TRBJ1-1	CASSYGTGLLNTEAFF	TGTGCCAGCAGCTATGGGACAGGCCTCCTGAACACTGAAGCTTTCTTT
TRBV6-2/TRBV6-3	.	TRBD2	TRBJ2-1	CASSYSSQRGLYNEQFF	TGTGCCAGCAGTTACTCTTCCCAGCGGGGACTGTACAATGAGCAGTTCTTC